Shown below are 18 T cell receptor beta chains from a single sample sequenced in a study of CXCR3-negative and CXCR3-positive naive CD8 T cells. Libraries were UMI-labeled 5' RACE TRB cDNA. TCRdb reanalyzed the 5' RACE reads, giving one entry per CDR3 protein sequence and no DNA. The table for this sample gives some 130,000 distinct CDR3 sequences. The sequenced material came from naive CXCR3- CD8+ T cells from blood. The subset denotes: CD45RO-CCR7+CD27+CD95- naive CD8+ T cells lacking CXCR3 (TNR3-). These receptors were taken from a human donor in good health. Some clones in this sample may be carry-over from other donors' samples.

The chain is built from TRBV7-9 and TRBJ2-1; TCRdb outputs TRBD1, but without DNA this stays unchecked. CDR1 SEHNR and CDR2 FQNEAQ come from the germline V gene (reference sequence). The CDR3 extends over 17 amino acids. The CDR3 is CASSYLTGSTLPNEQFF.

CDR3 loop: CASSPYQGAGYGYTF. J is TRBJ1-2 and V is TRBV7-8; no DNA is available, so the TRBD1 call from TCRdb remains unchecked. Germline CDR1 is SGHVS and CDR2 is FQNEAQ. The CDR3 has 15 residues.

The chain has TRBV28 and TRBJ2-1; TCRdb's D gene call, TRBD1, goes unchecked for lack of DNA. CDR3 length: 12 amino acids. Germline V gene data show CDR1 as MDHEN and CDR2 as SYDVKM. CDR3 residues: CASSHTGTEQFF.

This chain uses TRBV7-8 with TRBJ2-1; TCRdb reports TRBD1, a call that lacks DNA to check it against. This CDR3 is built from 16 residues. CDR1 is SGHVS and CDR2 is FQNEAQ in the germline V gene. The CDR3 spells CASSPLTGTKYNEQFF.

This sequence joins TRBV29-1 and TRBJ2-7. This CDR3 contains 15 residues. Germline CDR1 and CDR2: SQVTM and ANQGSEA. The CDR3 is CSVEAASGSSYEQYF.

This chain uses TRBV3-2 with TRBJ2-5; TCRdb calls TRBD2, which cannot be checked without DNA. TRBV3-2 is labeled a pseudogene. This CDR3 comprises 15 residues. CDR3 region: CASSQERTLWETQYF.

The chain couples TRBV25-1 to TRBJ2-1; without DNA, the TCRdb call of TRBD1 cannot be checked. CDR1 and CDR2 (germline): MGHDK, SYGVNS. This CDR3 has 16 amino acids. The CDR3 sequence is CASSEHQRGVTNEQFF. The variable domain in full, with the rest retrieved from reference TRBV25-1 and TRBJ2-1, is EADIYQTPRYLVIGTGKKITLECSQTMGHDKMYWYQQDPGMELHLIHYSYGVNSTEKGDLSSESTVSRIRTEHFPLTLESARPSHTSQYLCASSEHQRGVTNEQFFGPGTRLTVL.

The CDR3 spells CASSQAQGKYEQYF. The V gene is TRBV14, the J gene TRBJ2-7. Germline V gene lookup returns CDR1 SGHDN and CDR2 FVKESK. The CDR3 has 14 residues.

The chain employs TRBV15 and TRBJ2-3. The length of the CDR3 is 12 residues. From germline, CDR1 is LNHNV and CDR2 YYDKDF (reference sequence). CDR3 loop: CATSRELDTQYF.

The chain carries TRBV28 and TRBJ2-3; TCRdb calls TRBD1, which cannot be checked without DNA. Germline values: CDR1 MDHEN, CDR2 SYDVKM. This CDR3 is built from 13 residues. CDR3 sequence: CASRDRGTDTQYF.

The J gene is TRBJ2-1, the V gene TRBV12-3 or TRBV12-4; the D call of TRBD2 rests on TCRdb alone, since no DNA is present to check it. The CDR3 is made up of 17 amino acids. The CDR3: CASRTTSGGAGYNEQFF.

The chain employs TRBV12-3 or TRBV12-4 and TRBJ2-5; TCRdb gives TRBD1 as the D gene, but with no DNA this cannot be confirmed. This CDR3 region has 15 residues. The CDR3 is CASTPGGGALQTQYF.

The J gene is TRBJ2-5, the V gene TRBV7-2; TCRdb selects TRBD2, and the lack of DNA leaves this call unchecked. CDR1 is SGHTA and CDR2 is FQGNSA in the germline V gene. This CDR3 contains 18 residues. The CDR3 loop reads CASSLPSLGTSDMETQYF.

The chain carries TRBV27 and TRBJ2-1. The CDR3 loop spans 14 amino acids. From germline, CDR1 is MNHEY and CDR2 SMNVEV (reference sequence). This CDR3 reads CASSLFGSNNEQFF.

The chain has TRBV23-1 and TRBJ1-1; TCRdb picks TRBD1, but there is no DNA to check that call. TRBV23-1 is designated an ORF whose function remains uncertain. The CDR3 totals 15 residues. The chain's CDR3 is CASSPSLDRSTEAFF.

The CDR3 loop is CSPRLTTDTQYF. The V call is TRBV29-1, the J call TRBJ2-3. This CDR3 is built from 12 residues. Germline-derived CDR1 and CDR2 are SQVTM and ANQGSEA.

The chain is built from TRBV12-3 or TRBV12-4 and TRBJ2-5; TCRdb selects TRBD1, and the lack of DNA leaves this call unchecked. The CDR3 loop spans 16 amino acids. This CDR3 reads CASRRGSGGKQETQYF.

The J gene is TRBJ1-4, the V gene TRBV12-3 or TRBV12-4; TCRdb gives TRBD1 as the D gene, but with no DNA this cannot be confirmed. The CDR3 consists of 15 residues. The CDR3 protein is CASSETYRGGEKLFF.